The text below deals with one T cell receptor (beta chain). Repertoires were generated with immunoSEQ multiplex PCR, while TCRdb's copy carries only in-frame clones and drops some. The sample carries 20,000 or so clones, roughly 80% recorded once. This entry belongs to a study of T cell responses to AZD1222 COVID-19 vaccine. This CDR3 is built from 18 residues. V shed 0 bases, J shed 5 bases, and the junction held 16 bases outside the gene matches. Germline V gene sequence: CDR1 SGHDN, CDR2 FVKESK. This sample comprised peripheral blood, obtained 28 days after the second AZD1222 dose. The chain carries TRBV14 and TRBJ2-7; TRBD2 matches at 7 bases. The TCR was taken from an adult who received the AZD1222 COVID-19 vaccine. The CDR3 here is CASSQDLLSGGSIDEQYF. The CDR3 DNA reads as TGTGCCAGCAGCCAAGATTTGCTTAGCGGCGGGAGTATCGACGAGCAGTACTTC.